This entry lists 15 T cell receptor beta chains sequenced from one sample in a study of CD8 T cells in ankylosing spondylitis. Whole-study results and caveats: What seemed typical of ankylosing spondylitis blood was a TCR beta motif built from about 8 highly homologous variants.

No antigens are known for them. Each CDR3 protein is one row after TCRdb ran MiXCR on the 5' RACE reads. The sample lists 500,000 to 550,000 distinct CDR3 sequences, approximately 11% occurring once. Sequenced material: blood, either unsorted or a sorted T cell fraction (not recorded which). These TCRs come from a male donor with ankylosing spondylitis.

This chain links TRBV6-2 or TRBV6-3 with TRBJ2-1, with 11 bases matching TRBD2. The germline V gene has CDR1 MNHEY and CDR2 SVGEGT. V was pared by 3 bases and J by 6 bases, with 1 base of the junction left unmatched. CDR3 size: 14 residues. The CDR3 here is CASSYTSGSNEQFF. CDR3 in DNA: TGTGCCAGCAGTTATACTAGCGGGAGCAATGAGCAGTTCTTC.

V and J are TRBV10-3 and TRBJ1-2; maybe TRBD1 (5 bases). Trimming stripped 0 bases from V and 4 bases from J, with 9 bases between. CDR1 and CDR2 from the germline V gene are ENHRY and SYGVKD. The CDR3 contains 14 residues. CDR3 DNA: TGTGCCATCAGTGAGTCTACAGGAACCTATGGCTACACCTTC. It encodes CAISESTGTYGYTF.

This clonotype has just a few counts. The genes are TRBV20-1 and TRBJ2-7; 8 bases are shared with TRBD2. The CDR3 sequence is 14 residues long. Germline V gene lookup returns CDR1 DFQATT and CDR2 SNEGSKA (reference sequence). The V segment lost 6 bases and the J segment 1 base; nucleotides outside the gene matches: 8. The CDR3 loop is CSATTSGLSYEQYF. The CDR3 coding sequence is TGCAGTGCAACCACTAGCGGTCTTTCCTACGAGCAGTACTTC.

Ten or more counts support this clonotype. The chain couples TRBV2 to TRBJ2-3; 7 positions match TRBD2. J lost 2 bases, V lost 3 bases, and 5 bases had no gene match. This CDR3 region has 15 residues. The V gene's germline CDR1 is SNHLY and CDR2 FYNNEI. The CDR3 DNA reads as TGTGCCAGCAGTGACGCAGCGGGGATCACAGATACGCAGTATTTT. Translated, it gives CASSDAAGITDTQYF.

The chain links TRBV20-1 to TRBJ1-5; D gene unclear. V was trimmed by 6 bases and J by 0 bases, leaving 15 bases between them. This CDR3 comprises 15 residues. Germline CDR1 reads DFQATT; CDR2 reads SNEGSKA (reference sequence). CDR3: CSARRLIYSNQPQHF. The CDR3 nucleotides are TGCAGTGCCCGAAGACTGATATATAGCAATCAGCCCCAGCATTTT.

With respect to this clonotype: The junction and the germline gene differ at one end; a read error may be behind it. J is TRBJ2-7 and V is TRBV5-1; D not certain. Germline V gene sequence: CDR1 SGHRS, CDR2 YFSETQ. The CDR3 runs to 14 residues. In nucleotides, the CDR3 is TGCGCCAGCAGCTTGGCCGAGCATGCCTACGAGGAGTACTTC. Amino acids: CASSLAEHAYEEYF.

There are many counts of this clonotype. This chain joins TRBV5-1 and TRBJ2-7, with 10 bases matching TRBD2. This CDR3 spans 16 amino acids. The V gene end was trimmed by 0 bases and the J gene end by 1 base; junction bases not matched to a gene: 4. Per the germline V gene, CDR1 is SGHRS and CDR2 is YFSETQ. The CDR3 here is CASSLGTSGVSYEQYF. CDR3 nucleotides: TGCGCCAGCAGCTTGGGGACTAGCGGAGTTTCCTACGAGCAGTACTTC.

This clonotype was counted a few times. The CDR3 DNA reads as TGTGCCACCAGCCCGAGTATGGGGGGCGGGAATTCACCCCTCCACTTT. Its protein product is CATSPSMGGGNSPLHF. This chain links TRBV15 with TRBJ1-6, with a possible D match to TRBD1 (6 bases). This CDR3 spans 16 amino acids. CDR1 is LNHNV, CDR2 YYDKDF, per germline (reference sequence). Trimming removed 5 bases from V and 7 bases from J, with 18 bases in between.

This clonotype was recorded a few times. The V call is TRBV5-1, the J call TRBJ2-7, with D hard to call. The CDR3 covers 13 residues. V was trimmed by 3 bases and J by 2 bases, leaving 9 bases between them. From germline, CDR1 is SGHRS and CDR2 YFSETQ. The CDR3 spells CASSSLTAYEQYF. In DNA, the CDR3 is TGCGCCAGCAGCTCCCTCACCGCCTACGAGCAGTACTTC.

The chain has TRBV13 and TRBJ2-7; TRBD1 aligns across 11 bases. The V gene end was trimmed by 3 bases and the J gene end by 5 bases; junction bases not matched to a gene: 3. The CDR3 length is 14 residues. Germline V gives CDR1 PRHDT, CDR2 FYEKMQ (reference sequence). CDR3 sequence (DNA): TGTGCCAGCAGCTTCGGACAGGGGGCCAACGAGCAGTACTTC. This encodes CASSFGQGANEQYF.

This clonotype was counted ten times or more. V usage is TRBV12-3 or TRBV12-4 and J usage is TRBJ1-2; no reliable D call. There are 12 residues in the CDR3. Deletions cut 4 bases from V and 6 bases from J, with 9 bases between. This chain's CDR3 is CASSSDEHGYTF. CDR3 DNA: TGTGCCAGCAGTTCGGACGAGCATGGCTACACCTTC.

This clonotype was seen ten or more times. Relative to the germline gene, one junction end is altered; a read error may explain this. The chain carries TRBV5-1 and TRBJ2-3; D possibly corresponds to TRBD2 (6 bases). CDR1 and CDR2 (germline): SGHRS, YFSETQ. The CDR3 covers 15 residues. Here the CDR3 reads CASSLGGGSTDTQYF. The CDR3 coding sequence is TGTGCCAGCAGCTTGGGAGGCGGGAGCACAGATACGCAGTATTTT.

V is TRBV20-1 and J is TRBJ2-3; no definite D call. Germline values: CDR1 DFQATT, CDR2 SNEGSKA (reference sequence). V shed 3 bases and J shed 2 bases, with 9 bases lying between them. The CDR3 has 13 residues. The CDR3 DNA reads as TGCAGTGCTAGTGGTCAAAACACAGATACGCAGTATTTT. Its translation is CSASGQNTDTQYF.

The chain couples TRBV3-1 to TRBJ1-6; D is unresolved. Germline CDR1 and CDR2: LGHDT and YNNKEL (reference sequence). The CDR3 length is 15 residues. V was clipped by 6 bases and J by 5 bases, with 14 bases between them. CDR3 in amino acids: CASSPTREHNSPLHF. The CDR3 DNA sequence: TGTGCCAGCAGTCCTACTCGGGAGCATAATTCACCCCTCCACTTT. The complete variable domain, with remaining parts taken from reference TRBV3-1 and TRBJ1-6, reads DTAVSQTPKYLVTQMGNDKSIKCEQNLGHDTMYWYKQDSKKFLKIMFSYNNKELIINETVPNRFSPKSPDKAHLNLHINSLELGDSAVYFCASSPTREHNSPLHFGNGTRLTVT.

This clonotype came up a few times. The chain couples TRBV3-1 to TRBJ1-6, with D unclear. V lost 5 bases and J 5 bases, leaving 19 bases between the germline ends. This CDR3 comprises 17 residues. CDR1 and CDR2 from the germline V gene are LGHDT and YNNKEL (reference sequence). This CDR3 is CASSEVIPGGDNSPLHF. The CDR3 coding sequence is TGTGCCAGCAGCGAAGTTATCCCCGGTGGTGATAATTCACCCCTCCACTTT.